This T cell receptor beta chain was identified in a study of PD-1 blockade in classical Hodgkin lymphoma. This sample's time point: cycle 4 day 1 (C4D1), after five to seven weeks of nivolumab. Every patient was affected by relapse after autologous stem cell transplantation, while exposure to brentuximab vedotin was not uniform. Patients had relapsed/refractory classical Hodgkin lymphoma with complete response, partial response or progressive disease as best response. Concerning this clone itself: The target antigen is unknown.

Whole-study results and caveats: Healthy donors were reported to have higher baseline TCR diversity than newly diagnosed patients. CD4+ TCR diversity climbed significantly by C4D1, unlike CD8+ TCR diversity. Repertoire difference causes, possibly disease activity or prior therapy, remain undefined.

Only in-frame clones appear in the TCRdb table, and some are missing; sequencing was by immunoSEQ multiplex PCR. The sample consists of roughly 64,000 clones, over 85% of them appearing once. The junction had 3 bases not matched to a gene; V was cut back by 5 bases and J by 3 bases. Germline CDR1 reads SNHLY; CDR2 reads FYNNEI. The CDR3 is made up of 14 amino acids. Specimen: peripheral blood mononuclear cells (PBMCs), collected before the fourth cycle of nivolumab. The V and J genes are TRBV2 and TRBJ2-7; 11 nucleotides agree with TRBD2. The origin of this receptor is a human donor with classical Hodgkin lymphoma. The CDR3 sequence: CASSLAGGFYEQYF. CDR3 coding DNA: TGTGCCAGCAGTCTAGCGGGGGGCTTCTACGAGCAGTACTTC.